The 23 T cell receptor beta chains presented below share a single source sample, sequenced in a study of OX40 agonist ivuxolimab in advanced cancers. Using immunoSEQ multiplex PCR, the repertoire was profiled, and TCRdb retains in-frame clones only, with some absent. Among some 60,000 clones listed, 85% were seen once. The sequencing used CD4+ or CD8+ T cells sorted from blood, collected in a trial of the OX40 agonist ivuxolimab. The receptors come from an adult with an advanced solid tumor such as melanoma, head and neck, liver or kidney cancer.

This rearrangement joins TRBV4-1 to TRBJ1-5; TRBD1 aligns across 12 bases. Trimming removed 3 bases from V and 5 bases from J; junction bases left unmatched: 2. The CDR3 has 15 amino acids. Germline loops: CDR1 MGHRA, CDR2 YSYEKL. The CDR3 reads CASSHGTGGHQPQHF. Written as DNA, the CDR3 is TGCGCCAGCAGCCACGGGACAGGGGGCCATCAGCCCCAGCATTTT.

The chain is built from TRBV18 and TRBJ1-3, with a weak D call TRBD1 (5 bases). Germline loops: CDR1 KGHSH, CDR2 LQKENI. V lost 2 bases, J lost 3 bases, and 14 bases lay in between. CDR3 size: 16 residues. CDR3 nucleotides: TGTGCCAGCTCACCAATCGCGACAGAGGTTGGAAACACCATATATTTT. This translates into CASSPIATEVGNTIYF.

CDR3 sequence reads: CASSPRGPGADTQYF. The CDR3, as DNA: TGTGCCAGCAGCCCCCGGGGGCCCGGCGCAGATACGCAGTATTTT. This sequence joins TRBV7-6 and TRBJ2-3, with D tentatively TRBD1 or TRBD2 (6 bases each). The CDR3 loop spans 15 amino acids. Germline V gene data show CDR1 as SGHVS and CDR2 as FNYEAQ. V was trimmed by 5 bases and J by 4 bases, leaving 16 bases between them.

The chain uses TRBV27 and TRBJ2-5, with D perhaps assigned TRBD1 or TRBD2 (5 bases each). Trimming removed 2 bases from V and 4 bases from J, with 14 bases in between. There are 15 residues in the CDR3. Germline CDR1 and CDR2: MNHEY and SMNVEV (reference sequence). The CDR3 spells CASSLRDPGVETQYF. The DNA of the CDR3 is TGTGCCAGCAGTTTACGGGACCCCGGCGTAGAGACCCAGTACTTC.

The rearrangement uses TRBV18 and TRBJ1-4; D perhaps matches TRBD1 (6 bases). The CDR3 covers 15 residues. V was trimmed by 6 bases and J by 0 bases, leaving 11 bases between them. Looked up from germline, CDR1 is KGHSH and CDR2 is LQKENI. The CDR3, as DNA: TGTGCCAGCTCCCCGAGGACAGCAACTAATGAAAAACTGTTTTTT. It specifies CASSPRTATNEKLFF.

The chain is built from TRBV21-1 and TRBJ2-3; the table's D call of TRBD2 was not tested on the DNA. TRBV21-1 is a pseudogene locus. The CDR3 consists of 18 residues. This CDR3 reads CASSSYTRLAGVADTQYF. The DNA of the CDR3 is TGTGCCAGCAGCAGCTATACCCGTCTAGCGGGAGTGGCAGATACGCAGTATTTT.

This rearrangement joins TRBV29-1 to TRBJ2-2, with TRBD2 matching over 13 bases. Germline lookup yields CDR1 SQVTM and CDR2 ANQGSEA. V gave up 7 bases and J gave up 5 bases; unmatched junction bases: 4. This CDR3 comprises 14 residues. The CDR3 DNA reads TGCAGCGCTCCGGGACTAGCGGGAACCGGGGAGCTGTTTTTT. This codes for CSAPGLAGTGELFF.

V gene TRBV18 combines with J gene TRBJ2-1, with 8 nucleotides matching TRBD1. This CDR3 contains 14 residues. J lost 9 bases, V lost 1 base, and 5 bases had no gene match. The V gene's germline CDR1 is KGHSH and CDR2 LQKENI. The chain's CDR3 is CASSPQTGVSEQFF. DNA of the CDR3: TGTGCCAGCTCACCACAGACAGGGGTCAGTGAGCAGTTCTTC.

The V and J genes are TRBV5-4 and TRBJ2-2; D unresolved. This CDR3 comprises 15 residues. Germline V gene data show CDR1 as SGHNT and CDR2 as YYREEE (reference sequence). V was cut by 4 bases and J by 0 bases, with 10 bases left in between. The CDR3 loop is CASSNRAANTGELFF. The CDR3 bases are TGTGCCAGCAGCAACAGAGCCGCGAACACCGGGGAGCTGTTTTTT.

This clone came up a few times. The chain joins TRBV6-1 to TRBJ2-1; no reliable D call. This CDR3 has 13 amino acids. Between the trimmed V and J ends, which lost 0 bases and 7 bases, there was a span of 7 bases. Germline V gives CDR1 MNHNS, CDR2 SASEGT. The CDR3 sequence: CASSEALGNEQFF. The CDR3 nucleotides are TGTGCCAGCAGTGAAGCGCTGGGGAATGAGCAGTTCTTC.

The V and J genes are TRBV5-4 and TRBJ2-3; 13 bases map to TRBD2. Germline V lookup: CDR1 SGHNT, CDR2 YYREEE (reference sequence). V lost 7 bases and J lost 1; bases outside the gene matches: 9. The CDR3 is 17 amino acids. The CDR3 DNA sequence: TGTGCCAGCCTCAGGACTAGCGGGAGTACCGGCACAGATACGCAGTATTTT. As protein: CASLRTSGSTGTDTQYF.

The V call is TRBV2, the J call TRBJ1-5; TRBD1 matches 9 bases. The CDR3 spans 15 residues. The germline gives CDR1 SNHLY, CDR2 FYNNEI. The ends lost 6 bases at V and 0 bases at J; junction bases unmatched: 3. In DNA, the CDR3 is TGTGCCAGCAGGGGGACAGGGCTTAGCAATCAGCCCCAGCATTTT. As protein: CASRGTGLSNQPQHF.

This clone was detected a few times. V gene TRBV2 combines with J gene TRBJ1-5; D not resolved. V gave up 7 bases and J gave up 0 bases, with 13 bases separating them. Germline CDR1 is SNHLY and CDR2 is FYNNEI. The CDR3 extends over 15 amino acids. The CDR3 DNA reads as TGTGCCAGCACCAGGACCGGATATAGCAATCAGCCCCAGCATTTT. Translated: CASTRTGYSNQPQHF.

V usage is TRBV4-1 and J usage is TRBJ2-5; weak D call: TRBD1 (6 bases). The CDR3 loop spans 15 amino acids. The germline CDR1 and CDR2 sequences are MGHRA and YSYEKL. V was pared by 0 bases and J by 5 bases, with 13 bases between. The CDR3 loop is CASSQDPRGKETQYF. The CDR3 DNA follows: TGCGCCAGCAGCCAAGATCCAAGGGGGAAGGAGACCCAGTACTTC.

The chain carries TRBV5-1 and TRBJ1-5, with D possibly matching TRBD1 (5 bases). Germline CDR1 is SGHRS and CDR2 is YFSETQ. This CDR3 has 15 amino acids. With 1 base removed from V and 0 bases from J, the gap between germline ends came to 8 bases. The CDR3: CASSLTGDSNQPQHF. The CDR3 nucleotides are TGCGCCAGCAGCTTGACAGGTGATAGCAATCAGCCCCAGCATTTT.

There are a few counts of this clone. The chain links TRBV2 to TRBJ1-6; D is possibly TRBD1 (5 bases). Trimming took off 3 bases at V and 7 bases at J, with 10 bases between the two ends. From germline, CDR1 is SNHLY and CDR2 FYNNEI. The CDR3 is 14 residues long. Here the CDR3 reads CASSDLRGNSPLHF. The CDR3 nucleotides are TGTGCCAGCAGTGACCTTCGGGGGAATTCACCCCTCCACTTT. The full variable domain, rest sourced from reference TRBV2 and TRBJ1-6, is EPEVTQTPSHQVTQMGQEVILRCVPISNHLYFYWYRQILGQKVEFLVSFYNNEISEKSEIFDDQFSVERPDGSNFTLKIRSTKLEDSAMYFCASSDLRGNSPLHFGNGTRLTVT.

This clone was recorded once. The rearrangement links TRBV2 to TRBJ1-3, with D perhaps TRBD1 (5 bases). V shed 7 bases and J shed 4 bases, with 11 bases lying between them. CDR1 and CDR2 (germline): SNHLY, FYNNEI. CDR3 length equals 13 residues. As DNA, the CDR3 is TGTGCCAGCATCCGGGACGGAGGAAACACCATATATTTT. Protein: CASIRDGGNTIYF.

The chain couples TRBV5-1 to TRBJ1-6; 7 bases are a match to TRBD1. The CDR3 loop spans 15 amino acids. V dropped 3 bases and J dropped 5; count of bases not matched to a gene: 5. Germline loops: CDR1 SGHRS, CDR2 YFSETQ. CDR3 amino acids: CASSSTGTHNSPLHF. CDR3 nucleotides: TGCGCCAGCAGCTCGACAGGGACCCATAATTCACCCCTCCACTTT.

V gene TRBV7-9 combines with J gene TRBJ2-1; no clear D gene. The CDR3 extends over 13 amino acids. V lost 5 bases, J lost 8 bases, and 13 bases lay in between. Germline CDR1 reads SEHNR; CDR2 reads FQNEAQ (reference sequence). CDR3 sequence: CASSGPALDEQFF. As DNA, the CDR3 is TGTGCCAGCAGCGGACCGGCCTTGGATGAGCAGTTCTTC.

This clone was recorded a few times. This chain connects TRBV29-1 to TRBJ2-5; D unclear. The germline V and J ends were trimmed by 5 bases and 5 bases, with 3 bases remaining between them. CDR1 is SQVTM and CDR2 is ANQGSEA in the germline V gene. The CDR3 length is 9 residues. CDR3 sequence: CSVWETQYF. As DNA, the CDR3 is TGCAGCGTTTGGGAGACCCAGTACTTC.

V gene TRBV18 combines with J gene TRBJ2-2; D is undetermined. The CDR3 spans 12 residues. Deletions cut 4 bases from V and 4 bases from J, with 4 bases between. The germline V gene encodes CDR1 KGHSH and CDR2 LQKENI. The CDR3 is CASSRTTGELFF. The CDR3 region has the DNA TGTGCCAGCTCACGTACCACCGGGGAGCTGTTTTTT.

The chain is built from TRBV5-1 and TRBJ2-3; 10 nucleotides align to TRBD2. Per germline, CDR1 SGHRS and CDR2 YFSETQ. The CDR3 length is 14 residues. Unmatched junction bases numbered 5, after V lost 4 bases and J lost 6 bases. CDR3 in amino acids: CASSELAGADTQYF. The CDR3 DNA sequence: TGCGCCAGCAGCGAGCTAGCGGGGGCGGATACGCAGTATTTT.

The chain couples TRBV7-9 to TRBJ2-1; 12 bases agree with TRBD2. The germline V gene has CDR1 SEHNR and CDR2 FQNEAQ (reference sequence). The CDR3 is made up of 15 amino acids. V lost 8 bases, J lost 3 bases, and 5 bases stayed unmatched. Here the CDR3 reads CASGMGLAGYNEQFF. The CDR3, as DNA: TGTGCCAGCGGTATGGGACTAGCGGGCTACAATGAGCAGTTCTTC.